These 8 T cell receptor beta chains share one sample of origin, sequenced in a study of identical twins. TCRdb re-derived calls from the 5' RACE reads in MiXCR, one entry per CDR3 protein. This table holds about 260,000 distinct CDR3 sequences, 5.5% to 8% found once. Separately, the same data were catalogued under a study of yellow fever vaccine responses in identical twins.

What was sequenced was memory (CD45RO+) T cells sorted from blood. The origin of the receptors is a woman aged 18-35 years in good health.

This clonotype was detected ten times or more. The genes are TRBV7-9 and TRBJ2-7; D unclear. V was trimmed by 1 base and J by 3 bases, leaving 10 bases between them. The CDR3 spans 14 residues. The germline V gene encodes CDR1 SEHNR and CDR2 FQNEAQ (reference sequence). CDR3 residues: CASSLGLESYEQYV. The CDR3 DNA reads as TGTGCCAGCAGCTTAGGTCTAGAGAGCTACGAGCAGTACGTC.

This clonotype was found many times. The chain links TRBV5-1 to TRBJ2-7; D possibly corresponds to TRBD1 (5 bases). Germline lookup yields CDR1 SGHRS and CDR2 YFSETQ. This CDR3 contains 15 residues. V was trimmed by 0 bases and J by 7 bases, leaving 17 bases between them. CDR3 region: CASSLDSAGRMEQYF. DNA of the CDR3: TGCGCCAGCAGCTTGGACTCGGCAGGGCGAATGGAGCAGTACTTC.

The chain carries TRBV20-1 and TRBJ2-1, with 9 bases matching TRBD2. The V gene's germline CDR1 is DFQATT and CDR2 SNEGSKA (reference sequence). The CDR3 totals 16 residues. The junction had 8 bases not matched to a gene; V was cut back by 5 bases and J by 0 bases. The CDR3 bases are TGCAGTGCTCCGACGACTAGCGGCAACTCCTACAATGAGCAGTTCTTC. Translating it yields CSAPTTSGNSYNEQFF.

The J gene is TRBJ1-1, the V gene TRBV11-2; no firm D call. Per the germline V gene, CDR1 is SGHAT and CDR2 is FQNNGV. The CDR3 has 15 residues. V was pared by 0 bases and J by 2 bases, with 10 bases between. The CDR3 sequence: CASSLDWQPNTEAFF. The DNA of the CDR3 is TGTGCCAGCAGCTTAGACTGGCAGCCCAACACTGAAGCTTTCTTT.

The chain is built from TRBV28 and TRBJ1-2; D is uncertain. Germline CDR1 and CDR2: MDHEN and SYDVKM. This CDR3 is 15 amino acids long. Trimming cost V 11 bases and J 7 bases, with 26 bases left between them. The CDR3 DNA reads as TGTGCCTCCCTTCGTGGGCAGATCGTTTCCCGTGGCTACACCTTC. Translation: CASLRGQIVSRGYTF.

This chain joins TRBV12-3 or TRBV12-4 and TRBJ2-7; a possible D gene is TRBD2 (5 bases). The CDR3 extends over 14 amino acids. Trimming removed 5 bases at V and 2 bases at J, with 13 bases between. CDR3 coding DNA: TGTGCCAGCAGTACTAGAATGGTGGCCTACGAGCAGTACTTC. Translation gives CASSTRMVAYEQYF.

This clonotype was counted at least ten times. Written as DNA, the CDR3 is TGTGCCAGCAGGGTGGGACAGGGGGAGCTGTTTTTT. It encodes CASRVGQGELFF. V and J are TRBV2 and TRBJ2-2, with 7 positions matching TRBD1. The CDR3 runs to 12 residues. The V segment lost 6 bases and the J segment 8 bases; nucleotides outside the gene matches: 3. CDR1 is SNHLY, CDR2 FYNNEI, per germline. Complete variable domain (other parts from reference TRBV2 and TRBJ2-2): EPEVTQTPSHQVTQMGQEVILRCVPISNHLYFYWYRQILGQKVEFLVSFYNNEISEKSEIFDDQFSVERPDGSNFTLKIRSTKLEDSAMYFCASRVGQGELFFGEGSRLTVL.

The chain couples TRBV20-1 to TRBJ2-2; no firm D call. The CDR3 loop spans 12 amino acids. Deletions cut 0 bases from V and 1 base from J, with 0 bases between. Germline V CDR1 and CDR2: DFQATT, SNEGSKA (reference sequence). Here the CDR3 DNA reads TGCAGTGCTAGAGAGAACACCGGGGAGCTGTTTTTT. Protein sequence: CSARENTGELFF.